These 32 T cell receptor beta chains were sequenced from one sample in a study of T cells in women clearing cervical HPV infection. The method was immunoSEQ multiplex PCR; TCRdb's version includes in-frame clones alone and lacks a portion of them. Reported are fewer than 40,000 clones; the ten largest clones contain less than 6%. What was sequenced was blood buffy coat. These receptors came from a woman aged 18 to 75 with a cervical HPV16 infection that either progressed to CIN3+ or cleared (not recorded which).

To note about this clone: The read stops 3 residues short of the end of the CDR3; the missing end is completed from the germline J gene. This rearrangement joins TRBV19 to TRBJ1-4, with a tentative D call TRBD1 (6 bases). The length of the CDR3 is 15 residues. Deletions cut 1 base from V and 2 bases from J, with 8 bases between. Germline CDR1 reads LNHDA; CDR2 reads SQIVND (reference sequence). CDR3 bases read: TGTGCCAGTAGTATAGGAAGGGGGACTAATGAAAAA. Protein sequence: CASSIGRGTNEK. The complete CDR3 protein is CASSIGRGTNEKLFF.

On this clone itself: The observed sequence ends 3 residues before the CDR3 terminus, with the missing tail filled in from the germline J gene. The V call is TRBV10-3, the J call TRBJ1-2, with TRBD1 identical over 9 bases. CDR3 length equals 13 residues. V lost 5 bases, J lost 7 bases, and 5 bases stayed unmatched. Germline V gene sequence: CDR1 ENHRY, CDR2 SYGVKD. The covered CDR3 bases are TGTGCCATCAGTAGGGGACAGGGCGGTGGC. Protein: CAISRGQGGG. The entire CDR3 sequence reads CAISRGQGGGYTF.

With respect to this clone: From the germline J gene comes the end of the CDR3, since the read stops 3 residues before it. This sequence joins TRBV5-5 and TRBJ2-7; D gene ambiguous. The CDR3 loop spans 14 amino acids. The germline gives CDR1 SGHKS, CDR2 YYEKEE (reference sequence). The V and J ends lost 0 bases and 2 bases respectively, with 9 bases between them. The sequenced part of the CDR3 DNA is TGTGCCAGCAGCTTGGAACATGGGCCCTACGAG. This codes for CASSLEHGPYE. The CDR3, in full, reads CASSLEHGPYEQYF.

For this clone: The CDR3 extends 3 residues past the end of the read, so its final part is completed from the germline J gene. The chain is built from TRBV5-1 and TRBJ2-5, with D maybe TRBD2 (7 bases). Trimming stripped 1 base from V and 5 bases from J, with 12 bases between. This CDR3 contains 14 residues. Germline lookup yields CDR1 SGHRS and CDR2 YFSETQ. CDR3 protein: CASSLWGGRETQYF. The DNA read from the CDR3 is TGCGCCAGCAGCTTGTGGGGGGGCCGGGAGACC.

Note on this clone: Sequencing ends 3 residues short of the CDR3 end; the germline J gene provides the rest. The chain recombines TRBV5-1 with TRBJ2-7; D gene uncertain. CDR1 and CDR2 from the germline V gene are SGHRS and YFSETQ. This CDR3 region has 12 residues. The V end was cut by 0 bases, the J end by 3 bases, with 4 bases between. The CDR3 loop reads CASSLVGYEQYF. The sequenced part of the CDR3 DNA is TGCGCCAGCAGCTTGGTCGGCTACGAG.

Incomplete CDR3 DNA: TGCAGTGCTAGAGACCAGCGGTCTAGCGGTTCCTACAATGAG. Protein product: CSARDQRSSGSYNE. The whole CDR3 sequence reads CSARDQRSSGSYNEQFF. The rearrangement joins TRBV20-1 to TRBJ2-1; 7 bases are a match to TRBD2. The CDR3 is cut off 3 residues early in the read; its end comes from the germline J gene. This CDR3 comprises 17 residues. V lost 0 bases and J lost 1; bases outside the gene matches: 9. The germline V gene has CDR1 DFQATT and CDR2 SNEGSKA (reference sequence).

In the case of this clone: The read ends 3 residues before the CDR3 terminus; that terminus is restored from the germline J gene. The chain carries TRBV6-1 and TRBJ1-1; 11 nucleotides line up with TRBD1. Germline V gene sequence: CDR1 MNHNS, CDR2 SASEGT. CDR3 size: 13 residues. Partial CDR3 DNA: TGTGCCAGCAGTGAGGACAGGGGGCTGGTA. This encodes CASSEDRGLV. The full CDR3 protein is CASSEDRGLVAFF.

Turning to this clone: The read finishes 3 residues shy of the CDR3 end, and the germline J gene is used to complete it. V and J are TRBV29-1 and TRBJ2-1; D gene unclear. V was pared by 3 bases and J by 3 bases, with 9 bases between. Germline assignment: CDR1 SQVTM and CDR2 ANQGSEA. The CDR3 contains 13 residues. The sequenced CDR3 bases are TGCAGCGTTGAGGCGGCAAACTACAATGAG. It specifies CSVEAANYNE. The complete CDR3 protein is CSVEAANYNEQFF.

The part of the CDR3 DNA that was read is TGTGCCAGCAGCTCCCGGACTCAGTCTGGAAACACC. This codes for CASSSRTQSGNT. The whole CDR3 is CASSSRTQSGNTIYF. The chain links TRBV5-6 to TRBJ1-3; D remains ambiguous. The read ends 3 residues early relative to the CDR3; the germline J gene fills the gap. The CDR3 runs to 15 residues. CDR1 and CDR2 from the germline V gene are SGHDT and YYEEEE. V was shortened by 3 bases and J by 1 base, with 11 bases between the two germline ends.

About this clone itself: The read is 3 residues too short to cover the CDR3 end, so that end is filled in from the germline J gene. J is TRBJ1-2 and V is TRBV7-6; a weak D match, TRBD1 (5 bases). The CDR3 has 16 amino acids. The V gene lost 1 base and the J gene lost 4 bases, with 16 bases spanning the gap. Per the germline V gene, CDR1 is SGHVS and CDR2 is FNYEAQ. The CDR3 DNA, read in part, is TGTGCCAGCAGCTTAGGGGATTGGGGCGTGAGCTATGGC. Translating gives CASSLGDWGVSYG. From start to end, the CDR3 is CASSLGDWGVSYGYTF.

The sequenced CDR3 bases are TGTGCCAGCAGTGCAACAGGGGGAACGGAAAAA. Residues: CASSATGGTEK. The whole CDR3 protein reads CASSATGGTEKLFF. The J gene is TRBJ1-4, the V gene TRBV6-4; 8 nucleotides match TRBD1. With the read ending 3 residues before the CDR3 end, the germline J gene is used to fill in that end. Germline loops: CDR1 MRHNA, CDR2 SNTAGT. J was trimmed by 8 bases and V by 4 bases; bases with no gene match: 6. The CDR3 contains 14 residues.

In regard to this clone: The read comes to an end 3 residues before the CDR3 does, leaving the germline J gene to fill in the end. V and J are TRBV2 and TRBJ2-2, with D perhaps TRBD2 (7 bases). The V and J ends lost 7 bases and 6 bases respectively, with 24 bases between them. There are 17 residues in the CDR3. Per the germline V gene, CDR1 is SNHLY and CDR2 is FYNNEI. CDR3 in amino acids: CASIPRGGNWGAGELFF. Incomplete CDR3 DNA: TGTGCCAGCATCCCTAGGGGGGGAAACTGGGGCGCCGGGGAG. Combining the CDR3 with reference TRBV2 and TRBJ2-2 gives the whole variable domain EPEVTQTPSHQVTQMGQEVILRCVPISNHLYFYWYRQILGQKVEFLVSFYNNEISEKSEIFDDQFSVERPDGSNFTLKIRSTKLEDSAMYFCASIPRGGNWGAGELFFGEGSRLTVL.

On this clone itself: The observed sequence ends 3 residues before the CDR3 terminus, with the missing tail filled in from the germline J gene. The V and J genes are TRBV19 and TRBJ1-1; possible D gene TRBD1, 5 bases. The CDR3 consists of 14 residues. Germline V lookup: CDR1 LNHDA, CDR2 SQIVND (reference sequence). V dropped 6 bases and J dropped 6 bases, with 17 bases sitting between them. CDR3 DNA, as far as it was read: TGTGCCAGTAGCCTCCAGGGTCAAGGGGCTGAA. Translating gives CASSLQGQGAE. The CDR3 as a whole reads CASSLQGQGAEAFF.

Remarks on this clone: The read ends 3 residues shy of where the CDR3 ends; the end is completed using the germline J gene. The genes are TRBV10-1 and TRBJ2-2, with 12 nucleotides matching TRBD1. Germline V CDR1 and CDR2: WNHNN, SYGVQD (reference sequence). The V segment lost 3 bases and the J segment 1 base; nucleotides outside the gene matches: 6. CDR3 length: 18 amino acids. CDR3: CASSDPGTGGQNTGELFF. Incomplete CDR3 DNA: TGCGCCAGCAGTGACCCCGGGACAGGGGGCCAGAACACCGGGGAG.

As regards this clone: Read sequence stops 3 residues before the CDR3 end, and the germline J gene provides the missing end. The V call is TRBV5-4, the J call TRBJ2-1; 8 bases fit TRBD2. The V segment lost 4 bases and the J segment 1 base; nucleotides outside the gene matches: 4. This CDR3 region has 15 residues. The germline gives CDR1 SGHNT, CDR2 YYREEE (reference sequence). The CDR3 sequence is CASSRGGGSYNEQFF. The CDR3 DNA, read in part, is TGTGCCAGCAGCCGGGGGGGCGGATCCTACAATGAG.

The CDR3 loop reads CAWETGNTEAFF. CDR3 DNA (partial): TGTGCCTGGGAGACAGGAAACACTGAA. V usage is TRBV30 and J usage is TRBJ1-1, with D possibly being TRBD1 (6 bases). The CDR3 goes on 3 residues after the read ends, and that part is filled in from the germline J gene. V was pared by 5 bases and J by 2 bases, with 9 bases between. Per the germline V gene, CDR1 is GTSNPN and CDR2 is SVGIG (reference sequence). CDR3 size: 12 residues.

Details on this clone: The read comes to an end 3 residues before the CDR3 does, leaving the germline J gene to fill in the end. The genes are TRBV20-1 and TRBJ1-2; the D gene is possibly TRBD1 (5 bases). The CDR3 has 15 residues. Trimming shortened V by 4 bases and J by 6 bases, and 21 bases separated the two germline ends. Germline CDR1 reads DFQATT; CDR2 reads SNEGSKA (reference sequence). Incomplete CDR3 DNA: TGCAGTGCTACCCTTGAGTATAGGGGCAGGCATGGC. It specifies CSATLEYRGRHG. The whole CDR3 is CSATLEYRGRHGYTF.

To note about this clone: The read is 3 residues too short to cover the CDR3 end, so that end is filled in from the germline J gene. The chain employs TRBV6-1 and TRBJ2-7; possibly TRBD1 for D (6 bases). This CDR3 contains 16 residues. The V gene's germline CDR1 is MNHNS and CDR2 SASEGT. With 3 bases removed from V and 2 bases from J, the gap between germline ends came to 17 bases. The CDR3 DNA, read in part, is TGTGCCAGCAGTGATTCAACCGGGACAAAACCCTACGAG. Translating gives CASSDSTGTKPYE. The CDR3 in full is CASSDSTGTKPYEQYF.

The CDR3 sequence: CASSLKLDTGELFF. The sequenced part of the CDR3 DNA is TGTGCCAGCAGCTTAAAACTTGACACCGGGGAG. The V and J genes are TRBV11-2 and TRBJ2-2; D call uncertain. From the germline J gene comes the end of the CDR3, since the read stops 3 residues before it. Per germline, CDR1 SGHAT and CDR2 FQNNGV. The CDR3 consists of 14 residues. The V gene lost 2 bases and the J gene lost 3 bases, with 7 bases spanning the gap.

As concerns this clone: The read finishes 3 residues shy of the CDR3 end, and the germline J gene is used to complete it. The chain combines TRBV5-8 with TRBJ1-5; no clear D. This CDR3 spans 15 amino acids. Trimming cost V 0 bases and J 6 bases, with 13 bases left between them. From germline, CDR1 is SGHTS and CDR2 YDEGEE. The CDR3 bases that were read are TGTGCCAGCAGCTTGGCGGGTCAGTCGTCTCAGCCC. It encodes CASSLAGQSSQP. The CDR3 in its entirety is CASSLAGQSSQPQHF.

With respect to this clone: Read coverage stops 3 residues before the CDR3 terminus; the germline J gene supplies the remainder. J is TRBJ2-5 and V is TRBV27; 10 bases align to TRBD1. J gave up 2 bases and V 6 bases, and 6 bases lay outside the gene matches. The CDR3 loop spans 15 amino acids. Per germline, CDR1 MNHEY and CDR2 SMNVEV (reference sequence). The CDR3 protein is CASRVRDRGQETQYF. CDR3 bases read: TGTGCCAGCAGGGTCCGGGACAGGGGACAAGAGACC.

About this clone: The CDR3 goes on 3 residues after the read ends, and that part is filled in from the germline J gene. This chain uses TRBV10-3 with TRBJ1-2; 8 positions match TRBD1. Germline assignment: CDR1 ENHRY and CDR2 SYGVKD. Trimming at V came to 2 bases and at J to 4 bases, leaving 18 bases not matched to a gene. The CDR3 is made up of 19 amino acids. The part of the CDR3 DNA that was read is TGTGCCATCAGTGAGACCCAAACACAACGACAGGGGACTACCTATGGC. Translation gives CAISETQTQRQGTTYG. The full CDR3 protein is CAISETQTQRQGTTYGYTF.

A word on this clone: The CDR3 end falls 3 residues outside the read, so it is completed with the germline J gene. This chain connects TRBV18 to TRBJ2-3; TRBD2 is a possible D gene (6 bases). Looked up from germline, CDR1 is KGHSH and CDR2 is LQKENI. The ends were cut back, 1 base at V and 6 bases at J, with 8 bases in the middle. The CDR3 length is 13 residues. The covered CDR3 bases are TGTGCCAGCTCACCACAGGGGAGGGATACG. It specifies CASSPQGRDT. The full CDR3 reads CASSPQGRDTQYF.

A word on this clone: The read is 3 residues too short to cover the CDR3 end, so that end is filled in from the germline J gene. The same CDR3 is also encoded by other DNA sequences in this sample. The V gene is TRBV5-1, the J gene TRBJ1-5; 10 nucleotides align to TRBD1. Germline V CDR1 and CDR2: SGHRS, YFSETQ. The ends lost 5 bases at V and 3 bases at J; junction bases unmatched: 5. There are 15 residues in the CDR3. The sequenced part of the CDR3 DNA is TGCGCCAGCAGTCCAGGACAGGGGGACAATCAGCCC. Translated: CASSPGQGDNQP. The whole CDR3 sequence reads CASSPGQGDNQPQHF.

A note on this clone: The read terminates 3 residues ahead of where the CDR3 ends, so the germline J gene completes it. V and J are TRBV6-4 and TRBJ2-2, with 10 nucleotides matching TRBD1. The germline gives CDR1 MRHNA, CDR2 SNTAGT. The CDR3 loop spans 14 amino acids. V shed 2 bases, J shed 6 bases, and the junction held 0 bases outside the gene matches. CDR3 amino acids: CASSDGQGAGELFF. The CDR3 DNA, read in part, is TGTGCCAGCAGTGACGGACAGGGGGCCGGGGAG.

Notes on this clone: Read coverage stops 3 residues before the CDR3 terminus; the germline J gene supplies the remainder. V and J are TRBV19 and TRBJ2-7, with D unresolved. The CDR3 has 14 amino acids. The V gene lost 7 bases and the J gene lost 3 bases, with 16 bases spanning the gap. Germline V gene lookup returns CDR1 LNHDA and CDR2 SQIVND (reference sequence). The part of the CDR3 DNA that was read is TGTGCCAGTAAGATGGCGGAAAGCCGCTACGAG. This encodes CASKMAESRYE. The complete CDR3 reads CASKMAESRYEQYF.

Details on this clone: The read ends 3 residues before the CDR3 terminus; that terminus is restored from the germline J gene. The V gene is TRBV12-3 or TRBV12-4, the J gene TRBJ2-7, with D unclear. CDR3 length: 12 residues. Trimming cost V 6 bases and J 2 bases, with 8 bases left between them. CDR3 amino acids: CASSPGTYEQYF. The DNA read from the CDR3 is TGTGCCAGCAGCCCGGGTACCTACGAG.

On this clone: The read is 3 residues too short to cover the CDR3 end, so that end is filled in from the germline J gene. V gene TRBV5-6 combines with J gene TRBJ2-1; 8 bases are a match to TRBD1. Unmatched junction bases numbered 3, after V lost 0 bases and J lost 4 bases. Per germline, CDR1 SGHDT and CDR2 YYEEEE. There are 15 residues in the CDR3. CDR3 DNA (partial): TGTGCCAGCAGCTTGGGCGGGACAGGATACAATGAG. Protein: CASSLGGTGYNE. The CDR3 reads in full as CASSLGGTGYNEQFF. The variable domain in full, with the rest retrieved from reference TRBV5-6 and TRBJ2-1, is DAGVTQSPTHLIKTRGQQVTLRCSPKSGHDTVSWYQQALGQGPQFIFQYYEEEERQRGNFPDRFSGHQFPNYSSELNVNALLLGDSALYLCASSLGGTGYNEQFFGPGTRLTVL.

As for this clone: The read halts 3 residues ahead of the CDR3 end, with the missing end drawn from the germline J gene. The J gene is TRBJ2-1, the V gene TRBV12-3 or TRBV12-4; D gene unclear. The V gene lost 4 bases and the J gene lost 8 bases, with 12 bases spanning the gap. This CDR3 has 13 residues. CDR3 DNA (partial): TGTGCCAGCAGTTCCCCCAGTCGGGATGAG. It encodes CASSSPSRDE. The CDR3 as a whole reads CASSSPSRDEQFF.

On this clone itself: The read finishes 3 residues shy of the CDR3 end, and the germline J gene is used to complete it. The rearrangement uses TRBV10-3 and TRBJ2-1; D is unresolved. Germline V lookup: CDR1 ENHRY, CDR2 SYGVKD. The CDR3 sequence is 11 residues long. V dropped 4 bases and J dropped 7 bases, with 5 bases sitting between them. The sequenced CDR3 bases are TGTGCCATCAGTGTAGGGAATGAG. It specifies CAISVGNE. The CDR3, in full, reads CAISVGNEQFF.

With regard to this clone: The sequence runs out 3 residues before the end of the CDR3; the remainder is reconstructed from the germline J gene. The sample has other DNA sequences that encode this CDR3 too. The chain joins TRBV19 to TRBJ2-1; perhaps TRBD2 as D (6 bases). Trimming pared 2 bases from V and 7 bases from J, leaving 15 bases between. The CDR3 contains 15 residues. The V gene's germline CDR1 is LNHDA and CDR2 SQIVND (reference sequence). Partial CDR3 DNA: TGTGCCAGTAGTATATGGGGCGGAGGGGAGAATGAG. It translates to CASSIWGGGENE. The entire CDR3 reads CASSIWGGGENEQFF.

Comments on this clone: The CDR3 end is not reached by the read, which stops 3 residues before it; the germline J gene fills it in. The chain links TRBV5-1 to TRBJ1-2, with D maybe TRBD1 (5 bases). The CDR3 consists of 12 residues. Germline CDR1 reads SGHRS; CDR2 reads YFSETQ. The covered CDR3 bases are TGCGCCAGCAGCACGCAGGGAGGAGGC. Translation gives CASSTQGGG. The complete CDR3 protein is CASSTQGGGYTF. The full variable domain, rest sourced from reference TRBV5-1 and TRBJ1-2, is KAGVTQTPRYLIKTRGQQVTLSCSPISGHRSVSWYQQTPGQGLQFLFEYFSETQRNKGNFPGRFSGRQFSNSRSEMNVSTLELGDSALYLCASSTQGGGYTFGSGTRLTVV.